These 10 T cell receptor beta chains were sequenced from one sample in a study of cytomegalovirus exposure and HLA in healthy donors. This PCR relied on a set of 60 Vbeta primers and 13 Jbeta primers. Assay: immunoSEQ multiplex PCR; the TCRdb copy retains only in-frame clones and omits some. The sample lists some 150,000 clones, about four fifths occurring once. Sequenced sample: PBMCs. The receptors were gathered from a man aged 50-60 years in good health and CMV-seropositive.

Ten or more counts support this clone. The V gene is TRBV19, the J gene TRBJ1-1; D uncertain. Germline values: CDR1 LNHDA, CDR2 SQIVND (reference sequence). The V end was cut by 3 bases, the J end by 4 bases, with 12 bases between. The CDR3 runs to 14 residues. The CDR3 spells CASSIWESGTEAFF. CDR3 nucleotide sequence: TGTGCCAGTAGTATCTGGGAGAGCGGCACTGAAGCTTTCTTT.

The chain carries TRBV7-6 and TRBJ2-3; 11 nucleotides align to TRBD2. The germline V gene encodes CDR1 SGHVS and CDR2 FNYEAQ. This CDR3 is 14 amino acids long. Trimming took 4 bases from V and 5 from J; bases not matched to a gene: 2. The CDR3, as DNA: TGTGCCAGCAGCTACCTAGCGGGAGGAGATACGCAGTATTTT. Translation: CASSYLAGGDTQYF.

The chain joins TRBV11-2 to TRBJ2-1; 11 bases are a match to TRBD2. The germline CDR1 and CDR2 sequences are SGHAT and FQNNGV. The CDR3 is made up of 18 amino acids. V lost 8 bases and J lost 2; bases outside the gene matches: 14. In DNA form, the CDR3 reads TGTGCCAGCCCCGGCGTAGCGGGAGGGCCAAGCACCTACAATGAGCAGTTCTTC. This encodes CASPGVAGGPSTYNEQFF.

DNA of the CDR3: TGCGCCAGCAGCTCGGGAGTAGCAGGGGGTGAGCAGTTCTTC. Protein: CASSSGVAGGEQFF. This sequence joins TRBV5-1 and TRBJ2-1; D is perhaps TRBD1 (7 bases). V lost 3 bases to trimming and J lost 9 bases, with 16 bases between them. CDR1 and CDR2 from the germline V gene are SGHRS and YFSETQ. There are 14 residues in the CDR3.

This clone was seen a single time. V usage is TRBV5-6 and J usage is TRBJ2-1, with 16 nucleotides matching TRBD2. The germline gives CDR1 SGHDT, CDR2 YYEEEE. V lost 0 bases, J lost 10 bases, and 4 bases stayed unmatched. The CDR3 is 16 amino acids. CDR3 DNA sequence: TGTGCCAGCAGCTTGGGTGGGACTAGCGGGAGGGGGGAGCAGTTCTTC. Amino acid sequence: CASSLGGTSGRGEQFF.

J is TRBJ2-7 and V is TRBV7-9, with 7 nucleotides matching TRBD1. Germline V CDR1 and CDR2: SEHNR, FQNEAQ (reference sequence). The CDR3 loop spans 13 amino acids. Trimming cost V 1 base and J 6 bases; bases outside gene matches: 3. CDR3 sequence (DNA): TGTGCCAGCAGCTTAGTTTCAGGGGGCGAGCAGTACTTC. This translates into CASSLVSGGEQYF.

The CDR3 bases are TGTGCCTGGAGTGTACTTGCTAGCGGGAGTAGTTACGAGCAGTACTTC. Translated: CAWSVLASGSSYEQYF. The chain has TRBV30 and TRBJ2-7, with 10 bases aligning to TRBD2. The CDR3 has 16 amino acids. The germline CDR1 and CDR2 sequences are GTSNPN and SVGIG (reference sequence). V was pared by 0 bases and J by 4 bases, with 9 bases of the junction left unmatched.

The V gene is TRBV6-5, the J gene TRBJ1-6; 9 nucleotides align to TRBD1. With 5 bases clipped from V and 7 bases from J, the junction kept 6 bases outside the gene matches. The CDR3 consists of 15 residues. CDR1 MNHEY and CDR2 SVGAGI come from the germline V gene. The CDR3 sequence is CASSPQQGANSPLHF. The DNA for the CDR3 is TGTGCCAGCAGTCCCCAACAGGGGGCAAATTCACCCCTCCACTTT.

CDR3 protein: CASSLVSAGVGETQYF. CDR3 DNA sequence: TGCGCCAGCAGCTTGGTTTCAGCGGGAGTGGGGGAGACCCAGTACTTC. The chain links TRBV5-1 to TRBJ2-5; TRBD2 agrees at 8 bases. Germline V gene data show CDR1 as SGHRS and CDR2 as YFSETQ. The CDR3 loop spans 16 amino acids. J was trimmed by 5 bases and V by 0 bases; bases with no gene match: 9.

The V and J genes are TRBV6-6 and TRBJ2-5; D perhaps matches TRBD1 (6 bases). Germline loops: CDR1 MNHNY, CDR2 SVGAGI (reference sequence). This CDR3 has 13 residues. V lost 5 bases and J lost 4, with 11 bases in between. This CDR3 is CASSRQVGETQYF. CDR3 coding DNA: TGTGCCAGCAGTAGACAGGTGGGAGAGACCCAGTACTTC.